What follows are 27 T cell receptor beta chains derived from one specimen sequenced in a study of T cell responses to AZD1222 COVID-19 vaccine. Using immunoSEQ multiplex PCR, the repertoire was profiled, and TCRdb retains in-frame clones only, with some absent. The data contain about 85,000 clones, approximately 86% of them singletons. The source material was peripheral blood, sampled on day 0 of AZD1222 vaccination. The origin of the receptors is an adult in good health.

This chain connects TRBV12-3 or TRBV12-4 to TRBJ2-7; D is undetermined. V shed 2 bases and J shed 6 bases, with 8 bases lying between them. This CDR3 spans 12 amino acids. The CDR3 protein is CASSLIRGEQYF. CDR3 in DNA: TGTGCCAGCAGTTTAATCCGCGGCGAGCAGTACTTC.

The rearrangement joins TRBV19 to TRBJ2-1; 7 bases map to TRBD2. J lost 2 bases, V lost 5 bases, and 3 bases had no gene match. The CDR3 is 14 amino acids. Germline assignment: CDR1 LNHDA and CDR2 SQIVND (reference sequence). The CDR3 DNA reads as TGTGCCAGTAGTTCGGGAGGAGCCTACAATGAGCAGTTCTTC. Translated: CASSSGGAYNEQFF.

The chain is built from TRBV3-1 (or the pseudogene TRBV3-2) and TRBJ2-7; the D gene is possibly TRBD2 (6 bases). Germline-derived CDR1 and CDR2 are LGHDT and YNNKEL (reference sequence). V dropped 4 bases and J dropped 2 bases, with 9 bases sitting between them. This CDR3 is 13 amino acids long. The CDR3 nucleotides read TGTGCCAGCAGCCGACTAGGGGCCTACGAGCAGTACTTC. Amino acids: CASSRLGAYEQYF.

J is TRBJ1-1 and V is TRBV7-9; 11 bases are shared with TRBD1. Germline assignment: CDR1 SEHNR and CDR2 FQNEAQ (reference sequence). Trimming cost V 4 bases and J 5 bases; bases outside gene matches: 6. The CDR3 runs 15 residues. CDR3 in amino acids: CASSSLDRGRTEAFF. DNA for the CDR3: TGTGCCAGCAGCTCCCTGGACAGGGGGCGAACTGAAGCTTTCTTT.

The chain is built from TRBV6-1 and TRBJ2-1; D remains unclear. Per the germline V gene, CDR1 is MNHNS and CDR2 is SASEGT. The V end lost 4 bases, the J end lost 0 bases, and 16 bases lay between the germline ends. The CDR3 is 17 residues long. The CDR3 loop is CASSVGAANPSYNEQFF. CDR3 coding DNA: TGTGCCAGCAGTGTGGGCGCGGCTAACCCCTCCTACAATGAGCAGTTCTTC.

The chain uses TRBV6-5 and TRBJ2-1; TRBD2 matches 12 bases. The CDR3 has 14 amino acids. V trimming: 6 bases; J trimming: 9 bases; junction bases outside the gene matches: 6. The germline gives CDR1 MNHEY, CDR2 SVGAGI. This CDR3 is CASRLAGGPSEQFF. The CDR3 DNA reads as TGTGCCAGCAGGCTAGCGGGAGGGCCAAGTGAGCAGTTCTTC.

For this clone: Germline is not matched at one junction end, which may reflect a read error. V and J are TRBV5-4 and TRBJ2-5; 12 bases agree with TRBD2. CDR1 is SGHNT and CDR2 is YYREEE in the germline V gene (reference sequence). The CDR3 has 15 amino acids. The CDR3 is CVSSTKTSGSETQYF. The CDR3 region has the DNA TGTGTCAGCAGCACAAAGACTAGCGGGAGTGAGACCCAGTACTTC.

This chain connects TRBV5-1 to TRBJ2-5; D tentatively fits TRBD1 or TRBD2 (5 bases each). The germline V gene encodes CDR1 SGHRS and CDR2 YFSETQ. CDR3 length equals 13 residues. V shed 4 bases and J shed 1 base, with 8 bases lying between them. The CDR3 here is CASSRDPQETQYF. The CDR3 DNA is TGCGCCAGCAGCCGGGACCCCCAAGAGACCCAGTACTTC.

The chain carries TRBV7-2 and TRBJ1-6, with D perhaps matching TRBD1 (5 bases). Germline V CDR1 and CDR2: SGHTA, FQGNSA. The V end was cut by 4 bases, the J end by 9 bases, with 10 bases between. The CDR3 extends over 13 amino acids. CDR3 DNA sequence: TGTGCCAGCAGCTCAGGGCTTTTTTCACCCCTCCACTTT. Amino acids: CASSSGLFSPLHF.

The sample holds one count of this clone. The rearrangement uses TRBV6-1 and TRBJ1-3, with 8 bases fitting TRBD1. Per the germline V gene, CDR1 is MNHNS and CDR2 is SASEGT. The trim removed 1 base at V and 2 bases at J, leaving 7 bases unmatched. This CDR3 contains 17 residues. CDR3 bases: TGTGCCAGCAGTGAAGTTCGACAGGGGCTTACTGGAAACACCATATATTTT. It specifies CASSEVRQGLTGNTIYF.

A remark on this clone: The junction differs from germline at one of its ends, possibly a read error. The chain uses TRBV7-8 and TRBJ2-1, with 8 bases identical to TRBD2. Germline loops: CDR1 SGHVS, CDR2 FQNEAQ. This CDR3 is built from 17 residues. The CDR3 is CASSLSRPGGIYNEQFF. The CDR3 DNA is TGTGCCAGTAGCTTATCTCGGCCGGGAGGGATATACAATGAGCAGTTCTTC. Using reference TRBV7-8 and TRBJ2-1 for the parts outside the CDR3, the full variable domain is GAGVSQSPRYKVAKRGQDVALRCDPISGHVSLFWYQQALGQGPEFLTYFQNEAQLDKSGLPSDRFFAERPEGSVSTLKIQRTQQEDSAVYLCASSLSRPGGIYNEQFFGPGTRLTVL.

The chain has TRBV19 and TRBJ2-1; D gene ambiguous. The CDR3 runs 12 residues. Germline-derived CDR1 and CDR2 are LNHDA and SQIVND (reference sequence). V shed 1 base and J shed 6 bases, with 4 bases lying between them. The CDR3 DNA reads TGTGCCAGTAGTATAGCCGGCAATGAGCAGTTCTTC. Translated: CASSIAGNEQFF. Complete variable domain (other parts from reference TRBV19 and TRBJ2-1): DGGITQSPKYLFRKEGQNVTLSCEQNLNHDAMYWYRQDPGQGLRLIYYSQIVNDFQKGDIAEGYSVSREKKESFPLTVTSAQKNPTAFYLCASSIAGNEQFFGPGTRLTVL.

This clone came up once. CDR3 sequence reads: CASSSYRTRYGYTF. The CDR3 DNA sequence: TGTGCCAGCAGCTCCTACAGGACCCGCTATGGCTACACCTTC. The chain carries TRBV5-4 and TRBJ1-2, with a tentative D call TRBD1 (5 bases). The CDR3 contains 14 residues. Germline CDR1 reads SGHNT; CDR2 reads YYREEE (reference sequence). V was clipped by 3 bases and J by 4 bases, with 13 bases between them.

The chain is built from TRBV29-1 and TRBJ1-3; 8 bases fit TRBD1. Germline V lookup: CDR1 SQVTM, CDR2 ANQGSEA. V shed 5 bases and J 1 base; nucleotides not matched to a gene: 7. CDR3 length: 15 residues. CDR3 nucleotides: TGCAGCGTTCGGACACAGGGGGGGTCTGGAAACACCATATATTTT. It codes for CSVRTQGGSGNTIYF.

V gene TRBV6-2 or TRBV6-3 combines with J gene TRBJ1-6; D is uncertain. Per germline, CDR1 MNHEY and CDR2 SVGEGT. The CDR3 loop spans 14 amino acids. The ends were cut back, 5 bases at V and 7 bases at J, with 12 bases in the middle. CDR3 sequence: CASSPGPTNSPLHF. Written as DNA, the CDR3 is TGTGCCAGCAGTCCCGGGCCCACAAATTCACCCCTCCACTTT.

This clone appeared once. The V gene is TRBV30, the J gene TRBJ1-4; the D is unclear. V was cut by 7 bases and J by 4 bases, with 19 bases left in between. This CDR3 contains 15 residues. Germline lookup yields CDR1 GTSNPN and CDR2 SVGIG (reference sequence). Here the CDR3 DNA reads TGTGCCTCCACGAGTTTGGGCGCTGGTAATGAAAAACTGTTTTTT. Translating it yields CASTSLGAGNEKLFF.

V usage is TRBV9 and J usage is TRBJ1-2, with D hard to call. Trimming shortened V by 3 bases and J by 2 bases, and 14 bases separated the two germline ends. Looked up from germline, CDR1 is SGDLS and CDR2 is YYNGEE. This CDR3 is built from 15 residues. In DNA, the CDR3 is TGTGCCAGCAGCGCCAGTCCGACGGCGAACTATGGCTACACCTTC. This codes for CASSASPTANYGYTF.

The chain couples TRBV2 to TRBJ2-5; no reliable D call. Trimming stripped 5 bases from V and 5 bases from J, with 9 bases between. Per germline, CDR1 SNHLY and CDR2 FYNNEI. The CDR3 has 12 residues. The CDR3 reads CASSLLRETQYF. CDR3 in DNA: TGTGCCAGCAGTCTACTACGTGAGACCCAGTACTTC.

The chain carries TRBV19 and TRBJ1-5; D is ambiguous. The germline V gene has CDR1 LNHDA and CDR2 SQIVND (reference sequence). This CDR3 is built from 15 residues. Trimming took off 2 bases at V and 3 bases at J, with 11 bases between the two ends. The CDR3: CASSILGGNNQPQHF. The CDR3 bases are TGTGCCAGTAGTATATTAGGAGGGAACAATCAGCCCCAGCATTTT.

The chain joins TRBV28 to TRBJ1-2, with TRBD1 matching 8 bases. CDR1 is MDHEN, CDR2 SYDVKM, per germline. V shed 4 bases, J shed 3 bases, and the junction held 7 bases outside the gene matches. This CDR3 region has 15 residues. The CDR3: CASSSSGQGDYGYTF. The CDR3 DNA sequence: TGTGCCAGCAGTTCCTCTGGACAGGGCGACTATGGCTACACCTTC.

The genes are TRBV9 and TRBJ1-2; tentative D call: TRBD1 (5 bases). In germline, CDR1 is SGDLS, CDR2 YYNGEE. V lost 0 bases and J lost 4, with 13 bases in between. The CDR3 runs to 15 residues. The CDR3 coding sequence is TGTGCCAGCAGCGTAGTCGGCAGGGAGGGCTATGGCTACACCTTC. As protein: CASSVVGREGYGYTF.

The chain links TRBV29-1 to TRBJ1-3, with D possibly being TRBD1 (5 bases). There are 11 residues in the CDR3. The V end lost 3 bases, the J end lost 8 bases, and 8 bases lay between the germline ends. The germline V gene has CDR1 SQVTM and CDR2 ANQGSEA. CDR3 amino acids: CSVDTGDTIYF. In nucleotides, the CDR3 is TGCAGCGTTGACACGGGGGACACCATATATTTT.

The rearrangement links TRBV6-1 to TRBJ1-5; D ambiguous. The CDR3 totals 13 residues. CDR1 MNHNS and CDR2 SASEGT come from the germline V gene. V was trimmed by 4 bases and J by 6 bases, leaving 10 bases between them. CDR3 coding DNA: TGTGCCAGCAGTGGAGCAGGTACTCAGCCCCAGCATTTT. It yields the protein CASSGAGTQPQHF.

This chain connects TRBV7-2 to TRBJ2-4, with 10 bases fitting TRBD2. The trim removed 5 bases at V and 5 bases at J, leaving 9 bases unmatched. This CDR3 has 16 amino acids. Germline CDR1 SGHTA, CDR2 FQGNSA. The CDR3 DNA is TGTGCCAGCAGCCTTCACTTACTAGCGGGGCAAAACATTCAGTACTTC. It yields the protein CASSLHLLAGQNIQYF.

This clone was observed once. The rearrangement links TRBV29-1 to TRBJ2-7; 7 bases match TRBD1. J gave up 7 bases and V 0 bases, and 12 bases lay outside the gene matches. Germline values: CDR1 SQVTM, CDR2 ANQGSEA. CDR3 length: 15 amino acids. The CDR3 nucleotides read TGCAGCGTTGAAGATCGAGGGGGCCCTTTGTGGGAGCAGTACTTC. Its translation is CSVEDRGGPLWEQYF.

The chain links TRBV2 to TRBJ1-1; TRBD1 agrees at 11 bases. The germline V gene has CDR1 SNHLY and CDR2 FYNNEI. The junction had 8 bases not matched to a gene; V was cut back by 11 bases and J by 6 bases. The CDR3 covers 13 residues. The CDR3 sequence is CAGRDRGSPEAFF. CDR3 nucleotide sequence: TGTGCCGGCCGGGACAGGGGGTCCCCTGAAGCTTTCTTT.

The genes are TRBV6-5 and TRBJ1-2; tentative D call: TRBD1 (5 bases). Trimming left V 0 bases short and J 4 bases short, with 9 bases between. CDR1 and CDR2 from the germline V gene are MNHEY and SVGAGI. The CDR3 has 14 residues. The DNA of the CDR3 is TGTGCCAGCAGTTACTCCCAGGGAGCCTATGGCTACACCTTC. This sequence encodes CASSYSQGAYGYTF.